The clone carrying this T cell receptor beta chain occurred a few times. The repertoire was sequenced with immunoSEQ multiplex PCR; TCRdb's copy has only in-frame clones and lacks some. The top ten hold 0.95% to 1.5% of the sample, which has some 97,000 clones, approximately 92% seen once. Germline-derived CDR1 and CDR2 are LGHNA and YNFKEQ. The CDR3 covers 13 residues. Trimming removed 5 bases from V and 3 bases from J, with 11 bases in between. The sample is drawn from a study of T cell changes during pregnancy in multiple sclerosis. The clonotype was recovered from a female donor with multiple sclerosis, enrolled in a pregnancy study. The rearrangement links TRBV4-2 to TRBJ2-7, with D uncertain. The sequencing used peripheral blood, collected in the second trimester of pregnancy. Here the CDR3 reads CASSSTPIYEQYF. The DNA for the CDR3 is TGTGCCAGCAGCTCGACACCTATCTACGAGCAGTACTTC.